This is a list of T cell receptor beta chains from one sample in a study of blood T cell repertoires in COVID-19. Assay: immunoSEQ multiplex PCR; the TCRdb copy retains only in-frame clones and omits some. The sample includes under 30,000 clones, about four fifths of them seen just once. Sample: peripheral blood. The source is a man older than 75 with active COVID-19. The CDR3 runs from the conserved cysteine through the conserved F or W. The D gene is left open where the match is weak. Size is stated for part of the rows, as once, few or many counts, or as a class when the clone is expanded.

>TRBJ2-5|NA|TRBV7-9|TRBD2
CASSPTSGGAETQYF
TGTGCCAGCAGCCCGACTAGCGGGGGGGCCGAGACCCAGTACTTC
>TRBJ1-6|NA|TRBV6-5|TRBD1
CASSSRQGHNSPLHF
TGTGCCAGCAGTAGCCGACAGGGCCATAATTCACCCCTCCACTTT
>TRBJ2-2|NA|TRBV5-1|NA
CASSVFQGGPGELFF
TGCGCCAGCAGCGTCTTCCAGGGTGGCCCCGGGGAGCTGTTTTTT
>TRBJ1-3|once|TRBV18|TRBD1
CASSPRGQGESGNTIYF
TGTGCCAGCTCACCAAGAGGGCAGGGGGAATCTGGAAACACCATATATTTT
>TRBJ2-2|NA|TRBV6-6|TRBD2
CASQAGENTGELFF
TGTGCCAGCCAAGCGGGGGAGAACACCGGGGAGCTGTTTTTT
>TRBJ2-3|NA|TRBV6-5|NA
CASNPLRGDTQYF
TGTGCCAGCAACCCGCTTCGGGGAGATACGCAGTATTTT
>TRBJ2-7|NA|TRBV5-4|TRBD1
CASSFGGQGVYEQYF
TGTGCCAGCAGCTTTGGCGGACAGGGCGTCTACGAGCAGTACTTC
>TRBJ2-1|NA|TRBV7-6|TRBD2
CASSLEVSGGNNEQFF
TGTGCCAGCAGCTTAGAGGTTAGCGGGGGGAACAATGAGCAGTTCTTC
>TRBJ1-2|NA|TRBV5-1|TRBD1
CASSLDGRTGGYTF
TGCGCCAGCAGCTTGGACGGACGGACAGGTGGCTACACCTTC
>TRBJ1-2|NA|TRBV2|NA
CASSDPGEANYGYTF
TGTGCCAGCAGTGATCCGGGAGAAGCTAACTATGGCTACACCTTC
>TRBJ1-5|NA|TRBV7-9|TRBD1
CASSPGQGNNQPQHF
TGTGCCAGCAGCCCGGGACAGGGCAACAATCAGCCCCAGCATTTT
>TRBJ1-5|NA|TRBV3-1/TRBV3-2|NA
CASSPGGARPQHF
TGTGCCAGCAGTCCGGGGGGCGCTCGGCCCCAGCATTTT
>TRBJ2-2|NA|TRBV9|TRBD1
CASSSLGDRYTGELFF
TGTGCCAGCAGTTCCCTCGGGGACAGATACACCGGGGAGCTGTTTTTT
>TRBJ2-1|few|TRBV5-1|TRBD1
CASRDRGARDEQFF
TGCGCCAGCCGGGACAGGGGGGCGCGCGATGAGCAGTTCTTC
>TRBJ1-2|NA|TRBV25-1|TRBD1
CASSTGAGGYTF
TGTGCCAGCAGCACAGGGGCAGGGGGCTACACCTTC
>TRBJ1-5|NA|TRBV6-5|NA
CASSYREDQPQHF
TGTGCCAGCAGCTACAGGGAGGATCAGCCCCAGCATTTT
>TRBJ2-7|NA|TRBV3-1/TRBV3-2|TRBD2
CASSPGLAGMYEQYF
TGTGCCAGCAGCCCCGGACTAGCGGGGATGTACGAGCAGTACTTC
>TRBJ2-3|NA|TRBV29-1|TRBD2
CSVESSGGGTDTQYF
TGCAGCGTTGAAAGTAGCGGGGGAGGAACAGATACGCAGTATTTT
>TRBJ1-2|NA|TRBV30|TRBD1
CAWSSTHRGRYGYTF
TGTGCCTGGAGCAGTACCCACAGGGGGAGGTATGGCTACACCTTC
>TRBJ2-2|NA|TRBV5-1|TRBD2
CASSLASGGPAGELFF
TGCGCCAGCAGCTTGGCAAGCGGGGGGCCGGCCGGGGAGCTGTTTTTT
>TRBJ2-7|NA|TRBV5-1|NA
CASSLESSGAGEQYF
TGCGCCAGCAGCTTGGAATCATCTGGGGCGGGAGAGCAGTACTTC
>TRBJ1-3|NA|TRBV5-5|NA
CASSFQTQGTISGNTIYF
TGTGCCAGCAGCTTCCAAACACAGGGCACGATCTCTGGAAACACCATATATTTT
>TRBJ2-3|NA|TRBV13|TRBD1
CASSATGAPDTQYF
TGTGCCAGCAGCGCGACAGGGGCGCCCGATACGCAGTATTTT
>TRBJ2-1|NA|TRBV19|NA
CASSINRANEQFF
TGTGCCAGTAGTATCAACAGGGCTAATGAGCAGTTCTTC
>TRBJ1-3|NA|TRBV6-5|TRBD1
CATRQGSGNTIYF
TGTGCCACCCGACAGGGTTCTGGAAACACCATATATTTT
>TRBJ1-2|NA|TRBV6-5|NA
CASSPRTADYGYTF
TGTGCCAGCAGCCCCCGGACAGCGGACTATGGCTACACCTTC
>TRBJ2-1|NA|TRBV5-1|TRBD2
CASSTIGGAGNEQFF
TGCGCCAGCAGCACAATCGGGGGGGCCGGGAATGAGCAGTTCTTC
>TRBJ2-3|once|TRBV7-7|TRBD1
CASSRTGGADTQYF
TGTGCCAGCAGCCGTACAGGGGGCGCAGATACGCAGTATTTT